The 23 T cell receptor beta chains given below trace back to one sample, sequenced in a study of beta chain features in type 1 diabetes. Sequenced material consisted of expressed TCRB transcripts (all of the isolated RNA was reverse transcribed). The method was immunoSEQ multiplex PCR; TCRdb's version includes in-frame clones alone and lacks a portion of them. Among around 330,000 clones listed, approximately 9.9% were seen once. Sequencing input: naive CD4+ T cells from blood. These TCRs come from a woman in her twenties or thirties in good health.

This clone came up a few times. This sequence joins TRBV7-2 and TRBJ2-1, with D uncertain. The CDR3 loop spans 15 amino acids. CDR1 and CDR2 (germline): SGHTA, FQGNSA. Trimming took 1 base from V and 1 from J, leaving 8 bases between them. The CDR3 is CASSLGGGSYNEQFF. Here the CDR3 DNA reads TGTGCCAGCAGCTTAGGCGGCGGATCCTACAATGAGCAGTTCTTC.

The chain couples TRBV19 to TRBJ2-1; TRBD2 aligns across 10 bases. Unmatched junction bases numbered 7, after V lost 7 bases and J lost 4 bases. This CDR3 is built from 15 residues. Germline lookup yields CDR1 LNHDA and CDR2 SQIVND (reference sequence). The CDR3 DNA follows: TGTGCCAGTAACACAGCGGGAGGGCCGTACAATGAGCAGTTCTTC. Its translation: CASNTAGGPYNEQFF.

There are a few counts of this clone. V is TRBV29-1 and J is TRBJ1-1; 10 nucleotides match TRBD1. Germline lookup yields CDR1 SQVTM and CDR2 ANQGSEA. CDR3 length: 13 amino acids. V dropped 7 bases and J dropped 1; count of bases not matched to a gene: 3. CDR3 region: CSAGQGGNTEAFF. CDR3 nucleotides: TGCAGCGCCGGACAGGGGGGGAACACTGAAGCTTTCTTT.

V usage is TRBV7-2 and J usage is TRBJ2-7; D remains unclear. Germline CDR1 and CDR2: SGHTA and FQGNSA. The CDR3 totals 14 residues. The ends were cut back, 4 bases at V and 4 bases at J, with 14 bases in the middle. CDR3 nucleotides: TGTGCCAGCAGCTCCTTTGGAGTTGAGTACGAGCAGTACTTC. Translation gives CASSSFGVEYEQYF.

The gene calls are TRBV29-1 and TRBJ2-4; weak D call: TRBD1 (5 bases). Germline V CDR1 and CDR2: SQVTM, ANQGSEA. V was clipped by 1 base and J by 3 bases, with 16 bases between them. The CDR3 contains 16 residues. The CDR3 loop reads CSVEGLRGDGKNIQYF. The CDR3 nucleotides read TGCAGCGTTGAAGGGCTTAGGGGCGACGGCAAAAACATTCAGTACTTC.

V gene TRBV14 combines with J gene TRBJ2-3, with 9 bases lining up with TRBD2. Germline-derived CDR1 and CDR2 are SGHDN and FVKESK. The length of the CDR3 is 13 residues. Trimming removed 4 bases from V and 6 bases from J; junction bases left unmatched: 2. CDR3 in DNA: TGTGCCAGCAGCCTGGGACTAGCTGATACGCAGTATTTT. Translated, it gives CASSLGLADTQYF.

The chain combines TRBV6-5 with TRBJ2-7; D gene ambiguous. Germline assignment: CDR1 MNHEY and CDR2 SVGAGI. The CDR3 loop spans 15 amino acids. Between the trimmed V and J ends, which lost 6 bases and 0 bases, there was a span of 15 bases. CDR3 loop: CASRPDPSGSYEQYF. The CDR3 DNA sequence: TGTGCCAGCAGACCCGACCCATCGGGCTCCTACGAGCAGTACTTC.

With respect to this clone: The sample holds other DNA sequences that translate to the same CDR3. The gene calls are TRBV5-6 and TRBJ2-7, with a possible D match to TRBD1 (5 bases). The germline V gene has CDR1 SGHDT and CDR2 YYEEEE. The ends were cut back, 2 bases at V and 0 bases at J, with 6 bases in the middle. This CDR3 spans 13 amino acids. The CDR3 DNA is TGTGCCAGCAGCTTTAGGGGCTCCTACGAGCAGTACTTC. This translates into CASSFRGSYEQYF.

The chain links TRBV4-3 to TRBJ2-3; 9 bases align to TRBD1. V was clipped by 3 bases and J by 8 bases; unmatched bases: 6. The CDR3 covers 14 residues. CDR1 and CDR2 (germline): LGHNA, YSLEER. CDR3 region: CASSHVGTGITQYF. CDR3 sequence (DNA): TGCGCCAGCAGCCACGTCGGGACAGGGATTACGCAGTATTTT.

This rearrangement joins TRBV7-9 to TRBJ2-7, with 11 bases aligning to TRBD2. The germline V gene encodes CDR1 SEHNR and CDR2 FQNEAQ (reference sequence). This CDR3 spans 15 amino acids. V lost 5 bases and J lost 4; bases outside the gene matches: 7. The CDR3 loop reads CASSQIAGGGYEQYF. CDR3 nucleotides: TGTGCCAGCAGCCAAATAGCGGGAGGGGGGTACGAGCAGTACTTC.

This chain links TRBV27 with TRBJ1-3; D ambiguous. Per germline, CDR1 MNHEY and CDR2 SMNVEV (reference sequence). The ends were cut back, 3 bases at V and 2 bases at J, with 11 bases in the middle. The CDR3 spans 15 residues. The CDR3 reads CASSFRGLPGNTIYF. The CDR3 DNA follows: TGTGCCAGCAGTTTTAGAGGGCTTCCTGGAAACACCATATATTTT.

The chain carries TRBV5-1 and TRBJ2-1, with 9 bases identical to TRBD1. Per germline, CDR1 SGHRS and CDR2 YFSETQ. The V segment lost 1 base and the J segment 4 bases; nucleotides outside the gene matches: 3. The CDR3 contains 15 residues. The CDR3, as DNA: TGCGCCAGCAGCTTGACAGGGGGCGCTTACAATGAGCAGTTCTTC. It yields the protein CASSLTGGAYNEQFF.

The rearrangement uses TRBV7-3 and TRBJ2-3; D remains unclear. The CDR3 has 14 residues. V was trimmed by 2 bases and J by 1 base, leaving 7 bases between them. Germline assignment: CDR1 SGHTA and CDR2 FQGTGA. The CDR3 region has the DNA TGTGCCAGCAGCTTATTGGCGGGCACAGATACGCAGTATTTT. Its protein product is CASSLLAGTDTQYF.

The CDR3 DNA follows: TGTGCCAGCAGCCAGGGACACTCCCAAGAGACCCAGTACTTC. Encoded protein: CASSQGHSQETQYF. The rearrangement joins TRBV5-4 to TRBJ2-5; tentatively, D is TRBD1 (6 bases). The V gene lost 4 bases and the J gene lost 1 base, with 11 bases spanning the gap. This CDR3 region has 14 residues. CDR1 is SGHNT, CDR2 YYREEE, per germline (reference sequence).

The V gene is TRBV10-3, the J gene TRBJ2-1; 9 nucleotides line up with TRBD2. This CDR3 region has 15 residues. Germline trimming cut 0 bases from V and 6 bases from J; bases unmatched to any gene: 3. CDR1 and CDR2 from the germline V gene are ENHRY and SYGVKD. CDR3 protein: CAISESTGLANEQFF. CDR3 bases: TGTGCCATCAGTGAGTCGACGGGACTAGCCAATGAGCAGTTCTTC.

This clone showed up just a few times. V usage is TRBV5-1 and J usage is TRBJ1-1; D unresolved. Trimming left V 2 bases short and J 1 base short, with 9 bases between. Germline lookup yields CDR1 SGHRS and CDR2 YFSETQ. CDR3 length: 14 residues. The CDR3 DNA reads TGCGCCAGCAGCTTTGGAGCGGCGAACACTGAAGCTTTCTTT. It yields the protein CASSFGAANTEAFF.

This clone was seen only a few times. J is TRBJ1-5 and V is TRBV6-6; tentatively, D is TRBD1 (5 bases). Trimming removed 2 bases at V and 1 base at J, with 6 bases between. Germline values: CDR1 MNHNY, CDR2 SVGAGI (reference sequence). The CDR3 contains 14 residues. The CDR3 sequence: CASSYRGSNQPQHF. CDR3 in DNA: TGTGCCAGCAGTTACCGGGGGAGCAATCAGCCCCAGCATTTT.

The V gene is TRBV7-2, the J gene TRBJ1-2; a possible D gene is TRBD1 (6 bases). CDR1 is SGHTA, CDR2 FQGNSA, per germline. The germline V and J ends were trimmed by 4 bases and 3 bases, with 9 bases remaining between them. The CDR3 consists of 13 residues. The CDR3 is CASSSDSYYGYTF. Written as DNA, the CDR3 is TGTGCCAGCAGCTCGGACAGCTACTATGGCTACACCTTC.

The table lists this clone with a few counts. The rearrangement joins TRBV7-8 to TRBJ2-3; TRBD1 is a possible D gene (5 bases). From germline, CDR1 is SGHVS and CDR2 FQNEAQ. The CDR3 loop spans 15 amino acids. Trimming shortened V by 0 bases and J by 1 base, and 8 bases separated the two germline ends. CDR3 residues: CASSLAGQGTDTQYF. The CDR3, as DNA: TGTGCCAGCAGCTTAGCTGGACAAGGCACAGATACGCAGTATTTT.

This clone was detected a few times. The chain recombines TRBV11-1 with TRBJ2-3, with 7 nucleotides matching TRBD1. Germline trimming cut 5 bases from V and 4 bases from J; bases unmatched to any gene: 6. Germline-derived CDR1 and CDR2 are SGHAT and FQDESV (reference sequence). This CDR3 has 14 residues. The CDR3 is CASSLDQGADTQYF. The CDR3 region has the DNA TGTGCCAGCAGCCTTGACCAGGGGGCAGATACGCAGTATTTT.

This clone turned up a few times. The gene calls are TRBV27 and TRBJ2-2; 12 bases map to TRBD1. Trimming removed 4 bases from V and 4 bases from J; junction bases left unmatched: 1. The CDR3 is 15 residues long. Germline CDR1 reads MNHEY; CDR2 reads SMNVEV (reference sequence). The CDR3 here is CASSSGQGATGELFF. The CDR3 DNA reads as TGTGCCAGCAGTTCGGGACAGGGGGCCACCGGGGAGCTGTTTTTT.

This clone was seen more than once but under ten times. The V gene is TRBV6-5, the J gene TRBJ2-1; 10 bases align to TRBD2. Per germline, CDR1 MNHEY and CDR2 SVGAGI. After removal of 4 bases from V and 4 bases from J, the junction contained 4 bases not matched to a gene. The CDR3 has 15 residues. The CDR3 sequence: CASSSVAGGYNEQFF. For the CDR3, the DNA is TGTGCCAGCAGTTCGGTAGCGGGAGGTTACAATGAGCAGTTCTTC.

The V call is TRBV6-5, the J call TRBJ2-1; 7 bases fit TRBD2. This CDR3 has 14 residues. V lost 8 bases to trimming and J lost 9 bases; unmatched junction nucleotides: 13. CDR1 and CDR2 from the germline V gene are MNHEY and SVGAGI. The CDR3 sequence is CASLRDYFSSEQFF. As DNA, the CDR3 is TGTGCCAGCCTCCGGGACTATTTCAGTTCTGAGCAGTTCTTC.